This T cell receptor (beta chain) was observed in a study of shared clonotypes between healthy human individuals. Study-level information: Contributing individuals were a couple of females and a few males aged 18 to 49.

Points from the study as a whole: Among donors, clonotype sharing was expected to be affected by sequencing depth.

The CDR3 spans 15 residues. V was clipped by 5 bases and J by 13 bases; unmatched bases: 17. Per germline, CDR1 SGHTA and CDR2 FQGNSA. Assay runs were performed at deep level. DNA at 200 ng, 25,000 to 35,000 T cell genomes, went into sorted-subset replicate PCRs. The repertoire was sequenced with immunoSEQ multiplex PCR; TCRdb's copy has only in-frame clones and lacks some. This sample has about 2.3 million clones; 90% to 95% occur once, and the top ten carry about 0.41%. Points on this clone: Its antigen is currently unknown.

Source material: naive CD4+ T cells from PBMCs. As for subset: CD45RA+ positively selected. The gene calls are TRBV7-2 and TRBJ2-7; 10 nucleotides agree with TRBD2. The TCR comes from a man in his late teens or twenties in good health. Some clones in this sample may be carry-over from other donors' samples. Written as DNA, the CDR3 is TGTGCCAGCAGCCCCCCGAGGGCTAGCGGGGGTGGCAGCTACTTC. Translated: CASSPPRASGGGSYF.